This T cell receptor (beta chain) was sequenced during a study of T cell repertoires in cytomegalovirus infection. One entry per CDR3 protein, called by TCRdb with MiXCR from the reads. The table has some 130,000 distinct CDR3 sequences, about 24% seen once; the top ten hold about 37%. Points from the study as a whole: The ex vivo response was dominated by HLA-C-restricted CMV-specific TCR beta clonotypes. The study identified carriers of CMV plus the relevant HLA from cumulative public TCR beta family frequency.

From germline, CDR1 is MDHEN and CDR2 SYDVKM. This CDR3 comprises 13 residues. V gave up 7 bases and J gave up 0 bases, with 10 bases separating them. As for this clonotype: Its antigen is not identified.

The gene calls are TRBV28 and TRBJ2-7, with D possibly matching TRBD1 (6 bases). Specimen: PBMCs, sequenced either directly or after in vitro stimulation (not recorded which). The receptor was derived from a human donor in good health (CMV status not recorded). Some clones in this sample may be carry-over from other donors' samples. For the CDR3, the DNA is TGTGCCAGCAAATCGACAGGCTCCTACGAGCAGTACTTC. Translating gives CASKSTGSYEQYF. Full variable domain (rest looked up from reference TRBV28 and TRBJ2-7): DVKVTQSSRYLVKRTGEKVFLECVQDMDHENMFWYRQDPGLGLRLIYFSYDVKMKEKGDIPEGYSVSREKKERFSLILESASTNQTSMYLCASKSTGSYEQYFGPGTRLTVT.